This record concerns one TCR beta chain sequence. Trimming stripped 2 bases from V and 4 bases from J, with 11 bases between. Germline values: CDR1 SGHTA, CDR2 FQGTGA. This CDR3 is 14 amino acids long. The sample belongs to a study of blood T cell repertoires in COVID-19. Study background: From T cells, B-cell-depleted T cells, or PBMCs came the material, which was cDNA or gDNA.

Data came from immunoSEQ multiplex PCR; TCRdb stores just in-frame clones and leaves some out. The sample consists of under 250,000 clones, approximately 90% of them appearing once. The sample was peripheral blood. This sequence joins TRBV7-3 and TRBJ1-1; possible D gene TRBD1, 6 bases. This TCR came from a man aged 60 to 75 with COVID-19, enrolled during active disease. The CDR3 loop is CASSLGGEFTEAFF. The CDR3 coding sequence is TGTGCCAGCAGCTTAGGGGGCGAGTTCACTGAAGCTTTCTTT.